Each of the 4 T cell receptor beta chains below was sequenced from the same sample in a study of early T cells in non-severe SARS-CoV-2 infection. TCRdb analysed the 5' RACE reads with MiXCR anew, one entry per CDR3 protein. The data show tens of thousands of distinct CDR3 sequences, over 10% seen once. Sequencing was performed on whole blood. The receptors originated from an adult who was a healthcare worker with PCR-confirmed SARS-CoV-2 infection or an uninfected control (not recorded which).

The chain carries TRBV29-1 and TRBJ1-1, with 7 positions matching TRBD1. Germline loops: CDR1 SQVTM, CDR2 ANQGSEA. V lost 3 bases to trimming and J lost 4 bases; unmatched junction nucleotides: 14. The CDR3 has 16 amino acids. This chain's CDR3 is CSVDLEDRELGTEAFF. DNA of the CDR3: TGCAGCGTTGACCTAGAAGACAGGGAGCTTGGCACTGAAGCTTTCTTT.

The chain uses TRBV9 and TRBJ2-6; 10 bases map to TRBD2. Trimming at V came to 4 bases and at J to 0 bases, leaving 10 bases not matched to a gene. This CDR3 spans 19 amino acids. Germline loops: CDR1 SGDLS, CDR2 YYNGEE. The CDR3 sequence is CASSLRLAGPPSGANVLTF. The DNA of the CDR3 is TGTGCCAGCAGCCTTCGACTAGCGGGCCCCCCCTCTGGGGCCAACGTCCTGACTTTC.

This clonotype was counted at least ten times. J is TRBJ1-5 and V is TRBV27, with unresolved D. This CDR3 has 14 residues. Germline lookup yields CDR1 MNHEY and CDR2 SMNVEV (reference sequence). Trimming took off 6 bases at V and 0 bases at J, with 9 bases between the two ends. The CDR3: CASSRDFSNQPQHF. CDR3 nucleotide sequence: TGTGCCAGCAGCCGGGATTTTAGCAATCAGCCCCAGCATTTT.

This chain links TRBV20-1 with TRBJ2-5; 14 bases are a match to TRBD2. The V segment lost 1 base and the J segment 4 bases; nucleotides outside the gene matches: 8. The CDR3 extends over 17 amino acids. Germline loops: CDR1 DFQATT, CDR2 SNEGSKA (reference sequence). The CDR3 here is CSARGLAGGTTPETQYF. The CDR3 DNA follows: TGCAGTGCTAGAGGACTAGCGGGAGGGACCACACCAGAGACCCAGTACTTC.